The 10 T cell receptor beta chains reported below all come from one sample, sequenced in a study of blood T cells in healthy people across ages. PCR was performed a second time for 7 to 11 cycles using a sample-barcoded 5' primer and a J-beta primer mix. A single record per CDR3 protein comes from TCRdb applying MiXCR to the 5' RACE reads. This sample has 1.5 million to 2 million distinct CDR3 sequences, with roughly 52% found just once. Sequencing was carried out using blood. These receptors came from a woman aged 40 to 49 in good health.

V usage is TRBV28 and J usage is TRBJ2-4; D is unresolved. The CDR3 loop spans 14 amino acids. V was pared by 6 bases and J by 0 bases, with 9 bases between. Germline V gene sequence: CDR1 MDHEN, CDR2 SYDVKM. The CDR3: CASSAQSAKNIQYF. CDR3 nucleotides: TGTGCCAGCAGCGCCCAATCAGCCAAAAACATTCAGTACTTC.

As regards this clonotype: A read error may account for a junction end that differs from germline. The rearrangement joins TRBV6-2 or TRBV6-3 to TRBJ2-1; 16 bases line up with TRBD2. Germline CDR1 and CDR2: MNHEY and SVGEGT. The CDR3 covers 19 residues. CDR3 region: CARSQPGLAGGQDINEQFF. The DNA for the CDR3 is TGTGCCCGCAGTCAACCGGGACTAGCGGGGGGGCAGGATATCAATGAGCAGTTCTTC.

Points on this clonotype: One junction end disagrees with the germline gene, perhaps due to a read error. The chain combines TRBV12-3 or TRBV12-4 with TRBJ2-3, with D possibly being TRBD1 (5 bases). The CDR3 runs to 16 residues. CDR3 in amino acids: CASSAYNTGSTDMQYF. CDR3 DNA sequence: TGTGCCAGCAGTGCCTATAACACAGGAAGCACAGATATGCAGTATTTT.

This clonotype was recorded a few times. This sequence joins TRBV7-2 and TRBJ2-1; 9 bases match TRBD1. The length of the CDR3 is 13 residues. V lost 4 bases and J lost 13; bases outside the gene matches: 8. Germline values: CDR1 SGHTA, CDR2 FQGNSA. CDR3 coding DNA: TGTGCCAGCAGCTCCACTGAAACAGGGGGCCAGTTCTTC. Translated, it gives CASSSTETGGQFF.

The chain combines TRBV6-6 with TRBJ2-1; 9 nucleotides agree with TRBD2. V lost 2 bases, J lost 5 bases, and 1 base stayed unmatched. CDR1 is MNHNY and CDR2 is SVGAGI in the germline V gene (reference sequence). The CDR3 length is 14 residues. As DNA, the CDR3 is TGTGCCAGCAGTTACGGGACTAGCAACAATGAGCAGTTCTTC. Residues: CASSYGTSNNEQFF.

This clonotype was seen more than once but under ten times. V and J are TRBV29-1 and TRBJ2-3, with D unclear. The germline V gene encodes CDR1 SQVTM and CDR2 ANQGSEA. CDR3 length: 16 amino acids. V was clipped by 2 bases and J by 2 bases, with 17 bases between them. The CDR3 nucleotides read TGCAGCGTTGAACCCGCGATGACGTTCAACACAGATACGCAGTATTTT. It codes for CSVEPAMTFNTDTQYF.

The chain carries TRBV29-1 and TRBJ1-2; a possible D gene is TRBD1 (5 bases). Trimming cost V 1 base and J 3 bases, with 6 bases left between them. CDR1 is SQVTM and CDR2 is ANQGSEA in the germline V gene. The CDR3 covers 12 residues. In nucleotides, the CDR3 is TGCAGCGTTGAAGGGGGCTACTATGGCTACACCTTC. Its protein is CSVEGGYYGYTF.

The chain links TRBV4-1 to TRBJ2-1; D is ambiguous. Per the germline V gene, CDR1 is MGHRA and CDR2 is YSYEKL. This CDR3 contains 16 residues. V lost 4 bases and J lost 9, with 22 bases in between. CDR3 in amino acids: CASSRDILTTPAEQFF. CDR3 bases: TGCGCCAGCAGCCGAGATATCCTAACCACACCGGCTGAGCAGTTCTTC.

This sequence joins TRBV6-2 or TRBV6-3 and TRBJ2-3, with D possibly matching TRBD1 (5 bases). This CDR3 has 15 amino acids. Trimming took 0 bases from V and 1 from J, leaving 8 bases between them. Germline loops: CDR1 MNHEY, CDR2 SVGEGT. This chain's CDR3 is CASSYSETGTDTQYF. In DNA, the CDR3 is TGTGCCAGCAGTTACTCAGAGACAGGCACAGATACGCAGTATTTT.

This clonotype was seen only a few times. The chain employs TRBV4-2 and TRBJ1-2; 10 bases fit TRBD1. Trimming at V came to 0 bases and at J to 4 bases, leaving 8 bases not matched to a gene. The CDR3 runs 17 residues. In germline, CDR1 is LGHNA, CDR2 YNFKEQ. CDR3 residues: CASSQEGQGSPGYGYTF. CDR3 nucleotides: TGTGCCAGCAGCCAAGAGGGACAGGGGTCGCCTGGCTATGGCTACACCTTC.